The rows below give T cell receptor beta chains drawn from one sample of a study of blood T cell repertoires in COVID-19. Assay: immunoSEQ multiplex PCR; the TCRdb copy retains only in-frame clones and omits some. The sample lists some 56,000 clones, around 87% occurring once. What was sequenced was peripheral blood. Every receptor here comes from a woman in her sixties with COVID-19, enrolled during active disease. Each CDR3 is given with its conserved first and last residue. D genes are given only for firm matches. Part of the rows lack a size; the others show once, few, many or a class for expanded clones.

>TRBJ1-3|-|-|TRBV12-5
TGTGCTAGTGGTTCCAGGACACTTGGAAACACCATATATTTT
CASGSRTLGNTIYF
>TRBJ2-2|-|TRBD1|TRBV18
TGTGCCAGCTCACCGATTTCGACAGGGATTGGTAACACCGGGGAGCTGTTTTTT
CASSPISTGIGNTGELFF
>TRBJ2-2|-|TRBD2|TRBV10-3
TGTGCCATCAGTGATCCATGGTTGTCTAGCGGGAGGCCAGGAGAGAACACCGGGGAGCTGTTTTTT
CAISDPWLSSGRPGENTGELFF
>TRBJ1-2|-|-|TRBV11-2
TGTGCCAGCAGCTTAGATGCCGGGGGCTACACCTTC
CASSLDAGGYTF
>TRBJ2-3|-|TRBD1|TRBV11-2
TGTGCCAGCAGCTTAGTAGGTGCAGGGGGCTCGACAGATACGCAGTATTTT
CASSLVGAGGSTDTQYF
>TRBJ1-2|-|TRBD1|TRBV7-9
TGTGCCAGCAGCTTAGGTCAGGGGGCTGACTATGGCTACACCTTC
CASSLGQGADYGYTF
>TRBJ2-1|-|TRBD2|TRBV29-1
TGCAGCGTTGAACGTAGCGGGAGTCGGAATGAGCAGTTCTTC
CSVERSGSRNEQFF
>TRBJ2-3|-|TRBD1|TRBV5-1
TGCGCCAGCAGCGCTACAGGGGCCACAGATACGCAGTATTTT
CASSATGATDTQYF
>TRBJ2-6|-|TRBD2|TRBV18
TGTGCCAGCTCACCACAGCGGAAAATAGCGGGAGTCCCCGGGGGCTCTGGGGCCAACGTCCTGACTTTC
CASSPQRKIAGVPGGSGANVLTF
>TRBJ2-3|-|TRBD2|TRBV5-4
TGTGCCAGCAGCTTGGAGGCTAGCGGGAGGCTCAGCACAGATACGCAGTATTTT
CASSLEASGRLSTDTQYF
>TRBJ2-1|few|-|TRBV11-2
TGTGCCAGCAGCTTCCTCATGGGGGCTAGCTCCTACAATGAGCAGTTCTTC
CASSFLMGASSYNEQFF
>TRBJ1-1|-|-|TRBV11-2
TGTGCCAGCAGCTTAACGCTTGGGGGAGGGGAAGCTTTCTTT
CASSLTLGGGEAFF